The clone carrying this T cell receptor (beta chain) was seen more than once but under ten times. CDR1 and CDR2 (germline): PRHDT, FYEKMQ (reference sequence). The CDR3 totals 14 residues. Trimming took 5 bases from V and 1 from J, leaving 12 bases between them. This sample is part of a study of Graves' ophthalmopathy and Graves' hyperthyroidism. Amplifying from RNA transcripts, the study obtained TCR beta CDR3 regions. RT-PCR with HTBI primers came first, then second-round multiplex PCR. One entry per CDR3 protein results from TCRdb running MiXCR on the multiplex PCR reads. In the table there are approximately 700,000 distinct CDR3 sequences, about two fifths of which are singletons.

The origin of this receptor is an adult man with Graves' ophthalmopathy. The rearrangement uses TRBV13 and TRBJ2-7, with D possibly matching TRBD1 (5 bases). Specimen: peripheral blood. DNA for the CDR3: TGTGCCAGCAGCCTCAACAGGATTTCCTACGAGCAGTACTTC. It translates to CASSLNRISYEQYF.